This T cell receptor (beta chain) was observed in a study of EBV T-cell therapy then PD-1 blockade in nasopharyngeal carcinoma. Stated treatment: AdE1-LMPpoly-expanded autologous EBV-specific T-cell therapy followed by anti-PD-1 nivolumab. Repertoires were generated with immunoSEQ multiplex PCR, while TCRdb's copy carries only in-frame clones and drops some. The sample includes roughly 20,000 clones, 80% to 85% of them seen just once. The V gene lost 5 bases and the J gene lost 1 base, with 23 bases spanning the gap. The CDR3 is 18 amino acids. The V gene's germline CDR1 is MNHEY and CDR2 SVGEGT. On this clone: Its antigen is undetermined.

The material sequenced was CD8+ T cells from blood, taken at approximately day 30 from a patient whose treatment included autologous EBV-specific T cells and nivolumab. The receptor was derived from a man aged 35 to 55 with nasopharyngeal carcinoma. The J gene is TRBJ1-1, the V gene TRBV6-2 or TRBV6-3; D unclear. CDR3 sequence: CASSATIWAPLGNTEAFF. DNA of the CDR3: TGTGCCAGCAGTGCTACGATCTGGGCCCCCTTGGGGAACACTGAAGCTTTCTTT.